The next 22 T cell receptor beta chains were all read from a single sample in a study of cytomegalovirus exposure and HLA in healthy donors. With 60 Vbeta and 13 Jbeta primers, the PCR was carried out. Here immunoSEQ multiplex PCR was the method, and the copy in TCRdb shows in-frame clones only, minus some. The table lists 100,000 to 150,000 clones, about 85% of them singletons. Sequenced input: PBMCs. All receptors derive from a boy aged 5-17 years in good health and CMV-seronegative.

The V call is TRBV19, the J call TRBJ2-6; TRBD1 might be the D (5 bases). Trimming removed 2 bases at V and 0 bases at J, with 14 bases between. Germline V CDR1 and CDR2: LNHDA, SQIVND (reference sequence). This CDR3 region has 18 residues. The CDR3 here is CASSIFGHPSSGANVLTF. The CDR3 DNA reads as TGTGCCAGTAGTATATTTGGACACCCAAGCTCTGGGGCCAACGTCCTGACTTTC.

The chain joins TRBV9 to TRBJ2-1; 12 bases are a match to TRBD1. This CDR3 contains 14 residues. The trim removed 3 bases at V and 10 bases at J, leaving 5 bases unmatched. Germline V gene data show CDR1 as SGDLS and CDR2 as YYNGEE. The CDR3 region is CASSAGTGGLEQFF. For the CDR3, the DNA is TGTGCCAGCAGCGCCGGGACAGGGGGCTTGGAGCAGTTCTTC.

This sequence joins TRBV7-3 and TRBJ2-2; possibly TRBD1 for D (6 bases). The germline V and J ends were trimmed by 5 bases and 0 bases, with 13 bases remaining between them. The CDR3 contains 16 residues. The germline V gene encodes CDR1 SGHTA and CDR2 FQGTGA. CDR3 sequence: CASSQVAGANTGELFF. CDR3 DNA sequence: TGTGCCAGCAGCCAAGTAGCAGGGGCGAACACCGGGGAGCTGTTTTTT.

The chain is built from TRBV7-9 and TRBJ2-3; maybe TRBD1 (6 bases). The CDR3 runs to 16 residues. With 5 bases removed from V and 0 bases from J, the gap between germline ends came to 15 bases. Germline V gene data show CDR1 as SEHNR and CDR2 as FQNEAQ (reference sequence). CDR3 nucleotides: TGTGCCAGCAGCCTGACCGGGACAACTAGCACAGATACGCAGTATTTT. Translation: CASSLTGTTSTDTQYF.

V gene TRBV7-9 combines with J gene TRBJ2-1, with 7 bases that match TRBD2. CDR1 and CDR2 from the germline V gene are SEHNR and FQNEAQ (reference sequence). Trimming cost V 3 bases and J 7 bases; bases outside gene matches: 6. The CDR3 totals 14 residues. The CDR3 loop is CASSFGGKMNEQFF. In DNA, the CDR3 is TGTGCCAGCAGCTTCGGGGGGAAAATGAATGAGCAGTTCTTC.

J is TRBJ2-1 and V is TRBV4-1; 8 positions agree with TRBD2. J lost 5 bases, V lost 6 bases, and 12 bases had no gene match. Germline CDR1 and CDR2: MGHRA and YSYEKL. The CDR3 runs to 16 residues. CDR3 bases: TGCGCCAGCAGTTATGCTGGCGGGGGGCTTAACAATGAGCAGTTCTTC. It specifies CASSYAGGGLNNEQFF.

The gene calls are TRBV4-3 and TRBJ2-3, with 10 bases aligning to TRBD2. Germline V lookup: CDR1 LGHNA, CDR2 YSLEER. The J segment lost 3 bases and the V segment lost 0 bases, leaving 9 bases of the junction unmatched. The CDR3 spans 18 residues. The CDR3 sequence is CASSQDNINSGRTDTQYF. CDR3 in DNA: TGCGCCAGCAGCCAAGATAACATCAATAGCGGGAGGACAGATACGCAGTATTTT.

The chain is built from TRBV4-3 and TRBJ1-3, with unresolved D. V lost 0 bases, J lost 4 bases, and 10 bases lay in between. The CDR3 is made up of 15 amino acids. CDR1 and CDR2 from the germline V gene are LGHNA and YSLEER. CDR3 sequence (DNA): TGCGCCAGCAGCCAAGATCTCCTACCGGGAAACACCATATATTTT. It encodes CASSQDLLPGNTIYF.

The chain uses TRBV4-3 and TRBJ2-7; 7 positions match TRBD2. The ends lost 0 bases at V and 3 bases at J; junction bases unmatched: 11. Per germline, CDR1 LGHNA and CDR2 YSLEER. The CDR3 covers 17 residues. Here the CDR3 DNA reads TGCGCCAGCAGCCAAGACTTTACCGGCGGGAGCTTCTACGAGCAGTACTTC. Its protein product is CASSQDFTGGSFYEQYF.

V gene TRBV5-4 combines with J gene TRBJ2-7, with TRBD2 matching over 12 bases. The CDR3 covers 17 residues. The J segment lost 3 bases and the V segment lost 0 bases, leaving 7 bases of the junction unmatched. The germline CDR1 and CDR2 sequences are SGHNT and YYREEE (reference sequence). As DNA, the CDR3 is TGTGCCAGCAGCTTGGCTAGCGGGAGGGTGAAACTCTACGAGCAGTACTTC. Protein: CASSLASGRVKLYEQYF.

J is TRBJ2-2 and V is TRBV6-5, with 8 bases lining up with TRBD2. The germline V gene encodes CDR1 MNHEY and CDR2 SVGAGI. The CDR3 consists of 15 residues. Trimming removed 4 bases from V and 1 base from J; junction bases left unmatched: 2. In DNA form, the CDR3 reads TGTGCCAGCAGTTCTAGCGGGTTGAACACCGGGGAGCTGTTTTTT. This translates into CASSSSGLNTGELFF.

This chain links TRBV27 with TRBJ1-4; D may be TRBD1 (6 bases). The CDR3 is made up of 15 amino acids. The V gene lost 6 bases and the J gene lost 7 bases, with 18 bases spanning the gap. In germline, CDR1 is MNHEY, CDR2 SMNVEV (reference sequence). The CDR3 loop reads CASSLTDRAFEKLFF. DNA of the CDR3: TGTGCCAGCAGCCTCACGGACAGAGCTTTTGAAAAACTGTTTTTT.

This clone has only a few counts. The CDR3 DNA reads TGTGCCAGCAGCTCAGGGAACTATGGCTACACCTTC. Its protein is CASSSGNYGYTF. The V call is TRBV28, the J call TRBJ1-2; D may be TRBD1 (5 bases). With 6 bases removed from V and 2 bases from J, the gap between germline ends came to 7 bases. The CDR3 covers 12 residues. Germline V lookup: CDR1 MDHEN, CDR2 SYDVKM.

The chain recombines TRBV29-1 with TRBJ2-7; 10 bases fit TRBD1. There are 13 residues in the CDR3. With 4 bases clipped from V and 4 bases from J, the junction kept 4 bases outside the gene matches. Germline V gene sequence: CDR1 SQVTM, CDR2 ANQGSEA. The CDR3 loop is CSVGGQGFYEQYF. As DNA, the CDR3 is TGCAGCGTTGGGGGACAGGGGTTTTACGAGCAGTACTTC.

This clone was observed once. CDR3 sequence reads: CASSFGTGAAPWRSYNSPLHF. Here the CDR3 DNA reads TGTGCCAGCAGTTTCGGGACAGGGGCCGCCCCGTGGAGGTCCTATAATTCACCCCTCCACTTT. V is TRBV28 and J is TRBJ1-6, with 10 nucleotides matching TRBD1. In germline, CDR1 is MDHEN, CDR2 SYDVKM. The trim removed 3 bases at V and 1 base at J, leaving 15 bases unmatched. The CDR3 spans 21 residues.

The chain employs TRBV19 and TRBJ2-7, with TRBD1 matching over 9 bases. Per germline, CDR1 LNHDA and CDR2 SQIVND (reference sequence). V trimming: 0 bases; J trimming: 1 base; junction bases outside the gene matches: 4. The CDR3 runs 16 residues. CDR3 sequence (DNA): TGTGCCAGTAGTATAGACGGACAGGGGTGGTCCTACGAGCAGTACTTC. It codes for CASSIDGQGWSYEQYF.

V usage is TRBV6-1 and J usage is TRBJ2-1, with 9 bases matching TRBD1. CDR3 length equals 14 residues. The V and J ends lost 7 bases and 8 bases, in that order; junction bases with no gene match: 9. In germline, CDR1 is MNHNS, CDR2 SASEGT. The CDR3 sequence is CASKTGGSLHEQFF. For the CDR3, the DNA is TGTGCCAGCAAAACAGGGGGCTCTCTTCATGAGCAGTTCTTC.

This sequence joins TRBV5-4 and TRBJ1-1; tentatively, D is TRBD1 (5 bases). V was pared by 3 bases and J by 0 bases, with 9 bases between. The CDR3 is made up of 14 amino acids. Germline CDR1 reads SGHNT; CDR2 reads YYREEE (reference sequence). CDR3 DNA: TGTGCCAGCAGCTCGCCCAGGGTGAACACTGAAGCTTTCTTT. Translated: CASSSPRVNTEAFF.

The chain employs TRBV6-6 and TRBJ2-7; 7 bases are shared with TRBD1. This CDR3 has 15 amino acids. The V and J ends lost 4 bases and 1 base, in that order; junction bases with no gene match: 7. CDR1 and CDR2 from the germline V gene are MNHNY and SVGAGI (reference sequence). The CDR3 loop is CASSSPRQGSYEQYF. The CDR3 region has the DNA TGTGCCAGCAGTTCCCCGAGACAGGGTTCCTACGAGCAGTACTTC.

Only a few counts were recorded for this clone. The gene calls are TRBV4-3 and TRBJ2-1; 7 bases agree with TRBD2. From germline, CDR1 is LGHNA and CDR2 YSLEER. The CDR3 consists of 15 residues. J gave up 5 bases and V 7 bases, and 11 bases lay outside the gene matches. The CDR3: CASNSMGLADNEQFF. CDR3 nucleotides: TGCGCCAGCAACTCAATGGGGCTAGCGGACAATGAGCAGTTCTTC.

This clone was seen only a few times. The V call is TRBV18, the J call TRBJ1-1; tentatively, D is TRBD1 (6 bases). V was trimmed by 2 bases and J by 7 bases, leaving 17 bases between them. This CDR3 is 15 amino acids long. Germline V CDR1 and CDR2: KGHSH, LQKENI. The CDR3 DNA sequence: TGTGCCAGCTCACCAGAGGAACAGGGATCGATTGAAGCTTTCTTT. It encodes CASSPEEQGSIEAFF.

The chain carries TRBV29-1 and TRBJ1-2; 7 bases align to TRBD1. J was trimmed by 5 bases and V by 6 bases; bases with no gene match: 12. The CDR3 runs to 14 residues. In germline, CDR1 is SQVTM, CDR2 ANQGSEA. The CDR3 sequence is CSVDSGQVGYGYTF. As DNA, the CDR3 is TGCAGCGTCGACAGCGGACAGGTGGGGTATGGCTACACCTTC.